This T cell receptor (beta chain) was found in a study of blood T cell repertoires in COVID-19. In the study overall: The analysed material was cDNA or gDNA that came from T cells, B-cell-depleted T cells, or PBMCs.

The CDR3 runs to 15 residues. Trimming removed 5 bases from V and 2 bases from J, with 12 bases in between. Germline CDR1 reads MNHEY; CDR2 reads SVGAGI. The table came from immunoSEQ multiplex PCR; TCRdb's copy has only in-frame clones and leaves some out. The sample includes about 240,000 clones, around 90% of them seen just once. The J gene is TRBJ1-4, the V gene TRBV6-5, with D tentatively TRBD1 (6 bases). The specimen was peripheral blood. The TCR was taken from a woman aged 70 to 79 with active or convalescent COVID-19. The CDR3 sequence is CASSQNQGTNEKLFF. CDR3 DNA: TGTGCCAGCAGTCAAAATCAGGGGACTAATGAAAAACTGTTTTTT.